Each of the 17 T cell receptor beta chains below was sequenced from the same sample in a study of Ad26.COV2.S vaccination and SARS-CoV-2 variants. Sequencing used immunoSEQ multiplex PCR; TCRdb keeps in-frame clones, though not all of them. There are 300,000 to 350,000 clones in the sample; 65% to 90% occur only once, and about 11% lies in the top ten. Treatment noted: roughly 20 received Ad26.COV2.S at low or high dose, single or two shots; 5 received placebo; per-sample allocation not given. Each sample was drawn 63 days after the first injection (of vaccine or placebo). The sample in question was peripheral blood, obtained in a trial of Ad26.COV2.S vaccine versus placebo. These receptors were collected from a person aged 18 to 59 who received the Ad26.COV2.S COVID-19 vaccine or a placebo.

This clone was seen only once. This chain links TRBV3-1 (or the pseudogene TRBV3-2) with TRBJ2-7; TRBD1 agrees at 8 bases. The J segment lost 7 bases and the V segment lost 3 bases, leaving 8 bases of the junction unmatched. This CDR3 comprises 14 residues. The germline V gene encodes CDR1 LGHDT and CDR2 YNNKEL (reference sequence). CDR3 coding DNA: TGTGCCAGCAGCCAGATCCAGGGGGCGGGGGAGCAGTACTTC. Amino acids: CASSQIQGAGEQYF.

The chain joins TRBV5-1 to TRBJ2-5; 8 bases match TRBD1. Trimming took 1 base from V and 4 from J; bases not matched to a gene: 3. Looked up from germline, CDR1 is SGHRS and CDR2 is YFSETQ. The CDR3 has 14 residues. The CDR3 coding sequence is TGCGCCAGCAGCTTGTCCAGGGGGCGAGAGACCCAGTACTTC. Translation gives CASSLSRGRETQYF.

The rearrangement uses TRBV14 and TRBJ2-1; 12 bases match TRBD2. In germline, CDR1 is SGHDN, CDR2 FVKESK. The CDR3 has 16 amino acids. The ends lost 6 bases at V and 4 bases at J; junction bases unmatched: 7. The CDR3 DNA reads as TGTGCCAGCAGACCTAGCGGGGGGGCTCGTTACAATGAGCAGTTCTTC. Its protein is CASRPSGGARYNEQFF.

V usage is TRBV5-4 and J usage is TRBJ2-3, with 10 bases fitting TRBD2. V dropped 0 bases and J dropped 4; count of bases not matched to a gene: 8. The CDR3 contains 17 residues. The germline gives CDR1 SGHNT, CDR2 YYREEE (reference sequence). CDR3 DNA sequence: TGTGCCAGCAGCTTGGACCAGCGGGAGGGGGGGGCAGATACGCAGTATTTT. Encoded protein: CASSLDQREGGADTQYF.

The V and J genes are TRBV6-6 and TRBJ1-1; D possibly corresponds to TRBD1 (5 bases). The V gene's germline CDR1 is MNHNY and CDR2 SVGAGI (reference sequence). V was pared by 4 bases and J by 1 base, with 7 bases between. The CDR3 is 13 residues long. CDR3 bases: TGTGCCAGCAGTTGGGGGTGGAACACTGAAGCTTTCTTT. Its translation: CASSWGWNTEAFF.

The gene calls are TRBV28 and TRBJ1-6; unclear D gene. Between the trimmed V and J ends, which lost 1 base and 1 base, there was a span of 11 bases. The CDR3 has 17 amino acids. Germline V gene data show CDR1 as MDHEN and CDR2 as SYDVKM. CDR3 region: CASSLSVGSSYNSPLHF. The CDR3 nucleotides are TGTGCCAGCAGTTTATCGGTGGGCTCTTCCTATAATTCACCCCTCCACTTT.

The chain has TRBV12-3 or TRBV12-4 and TRBJ1-1; D is uncertain. CDR3 length: 11 amino acids. Trimming pared 2 bases from V and 5 bases from J, leaving 3 bases between. The chain's CDR3 is CASSLRTEAFF. The CDR3 nucleotides read TGTGCCAGCAGTTTAAGAACTGAAGCTTTCTTT.

In regard to this clone: At the DNA level, this CDR3 is encoded by other sequences in the same sample as well. The chain is built from TRBV29-1 and TRBJ1-1, with no clear D. Per germline, CDR1 SQVTM and CDR2 ANQGSEA. V was pared by 4 bases and J by 3 bases, with 6 bases between. The CDR3 extends over 11 amino acids. As DNA, the CDR3 is TGCAGCGTTGGGTGGGACACTGAAGCTTTCTTT. Its translation: CSVGWDTEAFF. The whole variable domain, remainder taken from reference TRBV29-1 and TRBJ1-1, is SAVISQKPSRDICQRGTSLTIQCQVDSQVTMMFWYRQQPGQSLTLIATANQGSEATYESGFVIDKFPISRPNLTFSTLTVSNMSPEDSSIYLCSVGWDTEAFFGQGTRLTVV.

The chain has TRBV28 and TRBJ1-4; no reliable D call. In germline, CDR1 is MDHEN, CDR2 SYDVKM. Trimming pared 8 bases from V and 1 base from J, leaving 5 bases between. This CDR3 has 12 residues. The CDR3 sequence is CASGGTNEKLFF. The CDR3 region has the DNA TGTGCCAGCGGCGGAACTAATGAAAAACTGTTTTTT.

The chain combines TRBV7-2 with TRBJ1-4; D remains unclear. V lost 3 bases to trimming and J lost 7 bases, with 15 bases between them. Germline V gene data show CDR1 as SGHTA and CDR2 as FQGNSA. This CDR3 contains 15 residues. The CDR3 coding sequence is TGTGCCAGCAGCTTCGCTCTAATACGGGGTGAAAAACTGTTTTTT. Residues: CASSFALIRGEKLFF.

The genes are TRBV5-4 and TRBJ2-3, with D hard to call. CDR1 SGHNT and CDR2 YYREEE come from the germline V gene (reference sequence). Trimming took 0 bases from V and 5 from J, leaving 10 bases between them. This CDR3 region has 14 residues. The CDR3 DNA is TGTGCCAGCAGCTTGGCTTCAGCCGTAGATACGCAGTATTTT. This codes for CASSLASAVDTQYF.

The chain recombines TRBV5-6 with TRBJ2-3; 7 nucleotides agree with TRBD2. The CDR3 is made up of 16 amino acids. The trim removed 0 bases at V and 3 bases at J, leaving 7 bases unmatched. Germline CDR1 SGHDT, CDR2 YYEEEE. CDR3 bases: TGTGCCAGCAGCTTGGTAGGCGGGAGTGCGACAGATACGCAGTATTTT. Translation gives CASSLVGGSATDTQYF.

This clone occurred once. Other DNA sequences from this sample encode an identical CDR3 as well. This chain links TRBV28 with TRBJ2-7; D is uncertain. Germline CDR1 and CDR2: MDHEN and SYDVKM. Trimming left V 2 bases short and J 4 bases short, with 6 bases between. This CDR3 contains 12 residues. In DNA, the CDR3 is TGTGCCAGCAGTTTAATGGGGTACGAGCAGTACTTC. Translation: CASSLMGYEQYF.

V is TRBV4-3 and J is TRBJ1-1, with D hard to call. CDR1 is LGHNA and CDR2 is YSLEER in the germline V gene. The length of the CDR3 is 16 residues. The germline V and J ends were trimmed by 2 bases and 0 bases, with 13 bases remaining between them. The CDR3 is CASSQTTLMMNTEAFF. CDR3 bases: TGCGCCAGCAGCCAAACGACACTAATGATGAACACTGAAGCTTTCTTT.

The V gene is TRBV2, the J gene TRBJ2-7, with a tentative D call TRBD1 (6 bases). Trimming removed 2 bases at V and 2 bases at J, with 13 bases between. Germline lookup yields CDR1 SNHLY and CDR2 FYNNEI. The length of the CDR3 is 15 residues. The DNA of the CDR3 is TGTGCCAGCAGTGAATGGACGGGACACCCCTACGAGCAGTACTTC. It is translated as CASSEWTGHPYEQYF. Full variable domain (remainder filled in from reference TRBV2 and TRBJ2-7): EPEVTQTPSHQVTQMGQEVILRCVPISNHLYFYWYRQILGQKVEFLVSFYNNEISEKSEIFDDQFSVERPDGSNFTLKIRSTKLEDSAMYFCASSEWTGHPYEQYFGPGTRLTVT.

V and J are TRBV6-2 or TRBV6-3 and TRBJ2-5; D gene unclear. The V end was cut by 0 bases, the J end by 5 bases, with 10 bases between. The CDR3 runs to 14 residues. CDR1 MNHEY and CDR2 SVGEGT come from the germline V gene. In nucleotides, the CDR3 is TGTGCCAGCAGTTACTCGAAGGGTAGGGAGACCCAGTACTTC. It codes for CASSYSKGRETQYF.

CDR3 in amino acids: CASRAPTGGSYNSPLHF. In DNA, the CDR3 is TGTGCCAGCAGGGCCCCAACAGGGGGGTCCTATAATTCACCCCTCCACTTT. The chain recombines TRBV2 with TRBJ1-6, with 8 bases identical to TRBD1. J gave up 1 base and V 6 bases, and 8 bases lay outside the gene matches. This CDR3 has 17 amino acids. Germline CDR1 and CDR2: SNHLY and FYNNEI.